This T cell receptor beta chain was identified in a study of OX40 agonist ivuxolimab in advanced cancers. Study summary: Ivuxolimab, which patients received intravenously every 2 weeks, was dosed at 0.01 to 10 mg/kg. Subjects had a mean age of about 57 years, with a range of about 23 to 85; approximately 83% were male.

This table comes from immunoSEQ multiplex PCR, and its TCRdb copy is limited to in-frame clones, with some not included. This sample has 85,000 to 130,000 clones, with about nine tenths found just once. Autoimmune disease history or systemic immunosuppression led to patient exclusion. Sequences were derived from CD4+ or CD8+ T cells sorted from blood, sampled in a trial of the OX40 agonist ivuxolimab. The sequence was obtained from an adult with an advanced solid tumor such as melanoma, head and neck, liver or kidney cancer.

Here the CDR3 DNA reads TGTGCCAGCAAGCGGGGGGGCACAGATACGCAGTATTTT. Residues: CASKRGGTDTQYF. This chain joins TRBV6-6 and TRBJ2-3, with 9 bases aligning to TRBD2. V dropped 7 bases and J dropped 1; count of bases not matched to a gene: 0. The germline CDR1 and CDR2 sequences are MNHNY and SVGAGI (reference sequence). This CDR3 has 13 residues.